This TCR beta chain was sequenced for a study of monozygotic twins with inflammatory bowel disease. The CDR3 runs to 15 residues. CDR1 and CDR2 (germline): MNHNS, SASEGT. Remarks on this clonotype: Its specificity is not known.

Study-wide points: Perhaps reflecting limited power, concordant and discordant twins did not differ in repertoire similarity.

Template switching added UMIs carrying a 6-nucleotide sample barcode. TCRdb re-called the 5' RACE reads; one entry per CDR3 protein, DNA not given. Recorded for this sample: under 350,000 distinct CDR3 sequences. The sequence was obtained from a human donor with ulcerative colitis or Crohn's disease, or a healthy co-twin of an affected twin (not recorded which). V gene TRBV6-1 combines with J gene TRBJ1-2; the D gene TCRdb calls, TRBD1, cannot be checked with no DNA. Sequencing was done on a sample of blood. The CDR3: CASRRDIGVGGGYTF.